This T cell receptor beta chain was identified in a study of T cell repertoires in cytomegalovirus infection. Overall study context: Recently described HLA-C-restricted plus well-studied HLA-B-restricted CMV epitopes were used. Matching HLA type, along with CMV infection, was indicated by public TCR beta signatures.

This CDR3 contains 17 residues. V lost 1 base, J lost 6 bases, and 8 bases stayed unmatched. Germline V lookup: CDR1 SGHTA, CDR2 FQGNSA. TCRdb processed the reads anew with MiXCR; each CDR3 protein has one entry. Among roughly 500,000 distinct CDR3 sequences, 30% to 35% were seen once, and the ten largest hold roughly 15%. This clonotype was recorded a few times. What it binds is not known. The chain couples TRBV7-2 to TRBJ2-2; 10 bases align to TRBD2. The sequencing used cultured PBMCs, collected from culture after CMV antigen stimulation. The receptor was derived from a human donor in good health (CMV status not recorded). Some clones in this sample may be carry-over from other donors' samples. The DNA of the CDR3 is TGTGCCAGCAGCTTAGTGGCTAGCGGGAGTGGCGCCGGGGAGCTGTTTTTT. This translates into CASSLVASGSGAGELFF.